The clone carrying this T cell receptor beta chain was recorded at least ten times. The antigen is not known. The CDR3 runs to 15 residues. CDR1 is MNHEY and CDR2 is SMNVEV in the germline V gene (reference sequence). The ends were cut back, 6 bases at V and 6 bases at J, with 18 bases in the middle. This entry is derived from a study of regulatory T cells in long-lasting Graves disease. Study findings and constraints: Segments TRBV28, TRBJ1-2 and TRBJ2-5 showed preferential usage in persistent disease. Examination was confined to peripheral blood, excluding thyroid tissue.

Arm-PCR of CDR3 regions and iRepertoire HTBI primers were the basis on which TCR beta libraries were built. TCRdb independently ran MiXCR on the multiplex PCR reads; one entry per CDR3 protein. The sample holds approximately 310,000 distinct CDR3 sequences, over 15% seen once. Documented time point: newly diagnosed GD, antithyroid drugs for less than 3 months. RNA isolated from PBMCs was used to make the TCR library. The sequence came from a female donor with Graves disease. The material sequenced was peripheral blood mononuclear cells (PBMCs), taken at new diagnosis, from a patient treated with antithyroid drugs. The rearrangement joins TRBV27 to TRBJ2-1; the D gene is possibly TRBD2 (5 bases). The CDR3 DNA follows: TGTGCCAGCAGACTCCGGGGTCTAGGACGCAATGAGCAGTTCTTC. Translating it yields CASRLRGLGRNEQFF.